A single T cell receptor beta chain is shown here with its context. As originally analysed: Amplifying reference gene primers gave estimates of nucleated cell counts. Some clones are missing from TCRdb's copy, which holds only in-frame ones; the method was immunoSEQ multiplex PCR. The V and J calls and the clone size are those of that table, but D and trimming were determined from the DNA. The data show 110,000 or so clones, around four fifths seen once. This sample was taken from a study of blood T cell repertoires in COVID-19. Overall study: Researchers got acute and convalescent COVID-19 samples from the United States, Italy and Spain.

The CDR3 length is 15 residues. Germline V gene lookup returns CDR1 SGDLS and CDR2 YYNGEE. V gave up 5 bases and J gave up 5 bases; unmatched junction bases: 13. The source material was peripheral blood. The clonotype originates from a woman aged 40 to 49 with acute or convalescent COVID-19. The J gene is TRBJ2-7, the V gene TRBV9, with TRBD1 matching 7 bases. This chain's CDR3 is CASSQWGQLVNEQYF. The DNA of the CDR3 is TGTGCCAGCAGTCAGTGGGGACAGCTGGTGAACGAGCAGTACTTC.